This T cell receptor (beta chain) emerged from a study of blood T cell repertoires in COVID-19. Study background: The study drew acute and convalescent COVID-19 samples from the United States, Italy and Spain. The analysed material was cDNA or gDNA that came from T cells, B-cell-depleted T cells, or PBMCs.

Original methodology: It was from reference gene primer amplification that nucleated cell counts were estimated. The repertoire was sequenced with immunoSEQ multiplex PCR; TCRdb's copy has only in-frame clones and lacks some. V, J and clone size were drawn from that table, and D and trimming were deduced from the DNA. The table has 24,000 or so clones, around 86% seen once. The length of the CDR3 is 11 residues. The germline V gene encodes CDR1 MNHEY and CDR2 SMNVEV (reference sequence). With 4 bases removed from V and 6 bases from J, the gap between germline ends came to 4 bases. The receptor comes from a human donor in a cohort sampled during active COVID-19. The donor label of this sample is uncertain. Material for sequencing was peripheral blood. The chain combines TRBV27 with TRBJ2-1, with D unclear. The CDR3: CASSYSNEQFF. The CDR3 DNA follows: TGTGCCAGCAGTTATAGCAATGAGCAGTTCTTC.